What follows is one T cell receptor beta chain and its context. Its specificity is unknown. This sample stems from a study of siplizumab effects on memory and regulatory T cells. Germline trimming cut 5 bases from V and 3 bases from J; bases unmatched to any gene: 11. The CDR3 length is 18 residues. Per germline, CDR1 SGHTA and CDR2 FQGTGA. Sequenced by immunoSEQ multiplex PCR; TCRdb stores in-frame clones only, minus some. The table records over 60,000 clones, about 89% of them present only once. Findings of the study overall: Confirmation was lacking for the suppressive function of proliferating Tregs derived from siplizumab cultures. Relative to controls at roughly 27%, mappable alloreactive CD4+ clones exhibited a mean Treg-derived proportion of approximately 62% with siplizumab. It was not possible to assign a naive or memory phenotype to roughly 80-95% of proliferating CD4+ or CD8+ clones.

The sample was CD8+ T cells sorted from blood. The sequence came from a human donor in good health. The chain couples TRBV7-3 to TRBJ2-2; 11 bases are a match to TRBD2. CDR3 in amino acids: CASSPLIRGLADTGELFF. The CDR3, as DNA: TGTGCCAGCAGCCCCTTGATCCGGGGACTAGCGGACACCGGGGAGCTGTTTTTT.